One sample yielded the 10 T cell receptor beta chains listed below, sequenced in a study of T-cell reconstitution after alpha-beta-depleted transplantation in children. A TCRbeta library incorporating unique molecular identifiers was prepared. TCRdb independently ran MiXCR on the PCR reads; one entry per CDR3 protein. The sample includes 250,000 to 300,000 distinct CDR3 sequences, about 9.5% of them seen just once. The specimen was PBMCs, collected before TCRalphabeta/CD19-depleted stem cell transplant. Receptors were obtained from a boy under two years old with acute myeloid leukemia, due to receive a stem cell transplant.

This clonotype has a count of ten or more. The rearrangement links TRBV29-1 to TRBJ1-1; the match to TRBD1 covers 7 bases. The CDR3 sequence is 16 residues long. Germline lookup yields CDR1 SQVTM and CDR2 ANQGSEA. After removal of 6 bases from V and 1 base from J, the junction contained 14 bases not matched to a gene. In nucleotides, the CDR3 is TGCAGCGTCCAATTCTTGAGGGGGCTAGGGAACACTGAAGCTTTCTTT. Translating gives CSVQFLRGLGNTEAFF.

The chain couples TRBV28 to TRBJ1-6; TRBD1 might be the D (6 bases). The ends were cut back, 6 bases at V and 7 bases at J, with 22 bases in the middle. CDR3 length equals 17 residues. CDR1 and CDR2 (germline): MDHEN, SYDVKM. The CDR3 coding sequence is TGTGCCAGCAGCTACGGACAGCCCGTTACCCAGAATTCACCCCTCCACTTT. It yields the protein CASSYGQPVTQNSPLHF.

The sample holds many counts of this clonotype. V and J are TRBV12-3 or TRBV12-4 and TRBJ1-1; 11 bases align to TRBD1. The CDR3 is 13 residues long. V lost 7 bases to trimming and J lost 5 bases; unmatched junction nucleotides: 3. The CDR3 DNA reads TGTGCCAGCACCAGGGACAGGGGGACTGAAGCTTTCTTT. As protein: CASTRDRGTEAFF.

This clonotype was seen many times. The chain combines TRBV12-3 or TRBV12-4 with TRBJ2-7, with D uncertain. Trimming removed 5 bases from V and 2 bases from J, with 10 bases in between. CDR3 length equals 13 residues. CDR3 nucleotide sequence: TGTGCCAGCAGTCCGTTTGGGGCCTACGAGCAGTACTTC. Amino acids: CASSPFGAYEQYF.

In this sample, this clonotype turned up many times. The gene calls are TRBV5-1 and TRBJ2-7; 7 nucleotides line up with TRBD1. The CDR3 sequence is 15 residues long. With 2 bases clipped from V and 1 base from J, the junction kept 6 bases outside the gene matches. In germline, CDR1 is SGHRS, CDR2 YFSETQ. CDR3 protein: CASSLGGQPSYEQYF. The DNA of the CDR3 is TGCGCCAGCAGCTTAGGGGGACAGCCTTCCTACGAGCAGTACTTC.

This clonotype appeared many times. The chain recombines TRBV18 with TRBJ2-1; TRBD2 agrees at 8 bases. The CDR3 spans 14 residues. V lost 3 bases to trimming and J lost 7 bases; unmatched junction nucleotides: 5. Germline V gene data show CDR1 as KGHSH and CDR2 as LQKENI. CDR3 nucleotide sequence: TGTGCCAGCTCACCGATGGCGGGGGGAAATGAGCAGTTCTTC. Protein sequence: CASSPMAGGNEQFF.

Regarding this clonotype: This could be a read error, since a much larger clone is one nucleotide away. The J gene is TRBJ2-1, the V gene TRBV14; 11 nucleotides align to TRBD2. The CDR3 totals 16 residues. Germline CDR1 and CDR2: SGHDN and FVKESK. J gave up 4 bases and V 8 bases, and 10 bases lay outside the gene matches. The chain's CDR3 is CASCPPSGRHYNEQFF. The CDR3 DNA reads TGTGCCAGCTGCCCTCCTAGCGGGAGGCATTACAATGAGCAGTTCTTC.

This clonotype was recorded at least ten times. The chain employs TRBV7-6 and TRBJ2-1, with TRBD1 as a possible D gene (8 bases). This CDR3 comprises 15 residues. Germline V CDR1 and CDR2: SGHVS, FNYEAQ. The V end was cut by 1 base, the J end by 6 bases, with 13 bases between. The CDR3 sequence is CASSLENRGGNEQFF. For the CDR3, the DNA is TGTGCCAGCAGCTTAGAGAACAGGGGGGGCAATGAGCAGTTCTTC.

This clonotype was observed at least ten times. The chain couples TRBV28 to TRBJ2-4; D gene uncertain. CDR3 length: 13 residues. V was shortened by 3 bases and J by 4 bases, with 7 bases between the two germline ends. Germline V gene sequence: CDR1 MDHEN, CDR2 SYDVKM. CDR3 bases: TGTGCCAGCAGTTTTTTGGGGAAAAACATTCAGTACTTC. This sequence encodes CASSFLGKNIQYF.

There are many counts of this clonotype. This chain links TRBV5-6 with TRBJ2-6; no clear D gene. The CDR3 is made up of 15 amino acids. CDR1 is SGHDT, CDR2 YYEEEE, per germline. Trimming stripped 3 bases from V and 1 base from J, with 8 bases between. As DNA, the CDR3 is TGTGCCAGCAGCTCTCACATGTCTGGGGCCAACGTCCTGACTTTC. This gives the protein CASSSHMSGANVLTF.